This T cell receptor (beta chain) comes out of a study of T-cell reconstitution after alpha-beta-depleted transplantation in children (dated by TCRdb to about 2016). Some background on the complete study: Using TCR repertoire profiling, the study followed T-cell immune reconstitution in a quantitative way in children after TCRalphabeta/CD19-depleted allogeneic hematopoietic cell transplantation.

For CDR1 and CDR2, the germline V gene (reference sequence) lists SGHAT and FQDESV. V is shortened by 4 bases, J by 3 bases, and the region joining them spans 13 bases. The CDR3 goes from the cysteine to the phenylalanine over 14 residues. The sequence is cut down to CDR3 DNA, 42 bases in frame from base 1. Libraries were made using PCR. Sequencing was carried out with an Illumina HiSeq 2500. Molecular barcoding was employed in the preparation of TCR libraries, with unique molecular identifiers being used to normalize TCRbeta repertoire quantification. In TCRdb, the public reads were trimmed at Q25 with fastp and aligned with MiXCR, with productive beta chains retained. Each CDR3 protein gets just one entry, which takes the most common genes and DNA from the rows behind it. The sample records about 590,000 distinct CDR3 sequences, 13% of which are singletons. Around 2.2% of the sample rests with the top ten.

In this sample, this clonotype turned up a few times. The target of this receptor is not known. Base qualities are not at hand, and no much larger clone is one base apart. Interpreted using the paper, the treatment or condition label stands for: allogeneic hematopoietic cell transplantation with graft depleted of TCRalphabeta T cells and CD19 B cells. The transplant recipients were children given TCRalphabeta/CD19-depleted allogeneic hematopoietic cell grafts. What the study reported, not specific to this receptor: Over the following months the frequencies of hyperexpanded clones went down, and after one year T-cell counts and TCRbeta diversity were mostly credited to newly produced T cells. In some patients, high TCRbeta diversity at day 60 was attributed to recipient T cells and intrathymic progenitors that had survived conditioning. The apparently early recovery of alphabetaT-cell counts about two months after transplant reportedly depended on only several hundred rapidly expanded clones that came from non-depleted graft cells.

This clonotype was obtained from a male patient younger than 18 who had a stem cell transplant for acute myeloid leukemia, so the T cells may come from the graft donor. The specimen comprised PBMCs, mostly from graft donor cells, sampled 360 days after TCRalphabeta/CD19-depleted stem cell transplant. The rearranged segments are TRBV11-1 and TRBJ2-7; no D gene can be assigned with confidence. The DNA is TGTGCCAGCAGCTATAGCAGGAGTGTCTACGAGCAGTACTTC. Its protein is CASSYSRSVYEQYF.